This entry features one T cell receptor (beta chain) sequence. CDR3 length equals 15 residues. The ends lost 1 base at V and 5 bases at J; junction bases unmatched: 3. Per germline, CDR1 LGHDT and CDR2 YNNKEL (reference sequence). The data stem from a study of control samples from healthy donors and cancer patients. Method: immunoSEQ multiplex PCR; TCRdb's copy keeps in-frame clones and lacks some. The sample carries roughly 100,000 clones, 83% recorded once. The sequence came from a woman aged 45 to 65 in good health. The chain joins TRBV3-1 (or the pseudogene TRBV3-2) to TRBJ2-2, with TRBD2 matching over 8 bases. The sequenced material came from blood. For the CDR3, the DNA is TGTGCCAGCAGCCAAGCGACGGGGGGGACCGGGGAGCTGTTTTTT. Amino acids: CASSQATGGTGELFF.